Each of the 6 T cell receptor beta chains below was sequenced from the same sample in a study of siplizumab effects on memory and regulatory T cells. Here immunoSEQ multiplex PCR was the method, and the copy in TCRdb shows in-frame clones only, minus some. There are some 100,000 clones in the sample; around 97% occur only once, and around 0.03% lies in the top ten. Material for sequencing was naive CD4+ T cells sorted from blood. All receptors derive from a human donor in good health.

The rearrangement links TRBV10-3 to TRBJ2-5, with 10 bases fitting TRBD2. CDR1 and CDR2 from the germline V gene are ENHRY and SYGVKD. The CDR3 is made up of 14 amino acids. With 4 bases clipped from V and 4 bases from J, the junction kept 3 bases outside the gene matches. CDR3 protein: CAISGLAGVETQYF. CDR3 DNA sequence: TGTGCCATCAGTGGGCTAGCGGGGGTAGAGACCCAGTACTTC.

This rearrangement joins TRBV27 to TRBJ2-1; a weak D match, TRBD2 (7 bases). The CDR3 has 15 amino acids. Trimming shortened V by 4 bases and J by 5 bases, and 15 bases separated the two germline ends. In germline, CDR1 is MNHEY, CDR2 SMNVEV (reference sequence). DNA for the CDR3: TGTGCCAGCAGTTCAAGGGGGGGTTTCGACAATGAGCAGTTCTTC. It encodes CASSSRGGFDNEQFF.

The chain has TRBV5-4 and TRBJ2-5; 8 bases match TRBD2. CDR1 is SGHNT, CDR2 YYREEE, per germline (reference sequence). Trimming took 4 bases from V and 4 from J; bases not matched to a gene: 3. This CDR3 has 13 amino acids. CDR3 amino acids: CASSRTSPETQYF. As DNA, the CDR3 is TGTGCCAGCAGCCGGACTAGCCCAGAGACCCAGTACTTC.

V is TRBV21-1 and J is TRBJ2-3; the tabulated D call, TRBD2, remains unverified against the DNA. TRBV21-1 is an annotated pseudogene. The CDR3 extends over 10 amino acids. This chain's CDR3 is CASNPAAQYF. For the CDR3, the DNA is TGTGCCAGCAACCCAGCGGCGCAGTATTTT.

The V gene is TRBV6-1, the J gene TRBJ2-7, with D possibly TRBD1 on 7 matching bases. This CDR3 region has 14 residues. With 1 base removed from V and 2 bases from J, the gap between germline ends came to 9 bases. Germline CDR1 and CDR2: MNHNS and SASEGT. CDR3 DNA: TGTGCCAGCAGTGAAGTCAGGGGGGCCTACGAGCAGTACTTC. Its translation is CASSEVRGAYEQYF.

V is TRBV5-1 and J is TRBJ2-3; possibly TRBD1 for D (6 bases). The V end was cut by 0 bases, the J end by 0 bases, with 11 bases between. The CDR3 has 16 amino acids. CDR1 is SGHRS, CDR2 YFSETQ, per germline. This chain's CDR3 is CASSLAGVESTDTQYF. The CDR3 bases are TGCGCCAGCAGCTTGGCAGGGGTGGAGAGCACAGATACGCAGTATTTT. Looking up the rest from reference TRBV5-1 and TRBJ2-3 gives the full variable domain: KAGVTQTPRYLIKTRGQQVTLSCSPISGHRSVSWYQQTPGQGLQFLFEYFSETQRNKGNFPGRFSGRQFSNSRSEMNVSTLELGDSALYLCASSLAGVESTDTQYFGPGTRLTVL.